The 25 T cell receptor beta chains given below trace back to one sample, sequenced in a study of blood T cell repertoires in COVID-19. Generated by immunoSEQ multiplex PCR, the TCRdb table keeps only in-frame clones and is missing some. Of about 140,000 clones in the sample, around 83% were seen once. Sequenced input: peripheral blood. The source is a woman aged 55-69 years with acute or convalescent COVID-19.

The rearrangement joins TRBV4-3 to TRBJ1-1, with 9 nucleotides matching TRBD1. CDR3 length: 17 residues. Germline CDR1 is LGHNA and CDR2 is YSLEER. Losses at the gene ends were 2 bases for V and 4 bases for J; bases not matched to a gene: 11. CDR3 DNA: TGCGCCAGCAGCCAACCCCCGGGACAGGGTCTTGGCACTGAAGCTTTCTTT. Its protein is CASSQPPGQGLGTEAFF.

The chain uses TRBV5-1 and TRBJ2-1, with TRBD2 identical over 7 bases. V was pared by 1 base and J by 10 bases, with 8 bases of the junction left unmatched. Germline assignment: CDR1 SGHRS and CDR2 YFSETQ. The CDR3 sequence is 14 residues long. The CDR3 protein is CASSLSPAGSEQFF. The CDR3 coding sequence is TGCGCCAGCAGCTTGTCCCCAGCGGGGTCAGAGCAGTTCTTC.

This chain joins TRBV30 and TRBJ2-1; TRBD2 might be the D (6 bases). Trimming pared 2 bases from V and 7 bases from J, leaving 18 bases between. The germline gives CDR1 GTSNPN, CDR2 SVGIG (reference sequence). The CDR3 sequence is 15 residues long. This CDR3 reads CAWSIVGGGRNEQFF. The CDR3, as DNA: TGTGCCTGGAGTATCGTGGGAGGAGGGAGGAATGAGCAGTTCTTC.

This chain joins TRBV19 and TRBJ2-2, with 9 bases that match TRBD1. After removal of 1 base from V and 4 bases from J, the junction contained 1 base not matched to a gene. Germline assignment: CDR1 LNHDA and CDR2 SQIVND (reference sequence). The CDR3 loop spans 15 amino acids. The CDR3 coding sequence is TGTGCCAGTAGTATAGGGGACAGGGTCACCGGGGAGCTGTTTTTT. It translates to CASSIGDRVTGELFF.

The chain is built from TRBV12-2 and TRBJ1-2. TRBV12-2 is tagged as a pseudogene. CDR3 size: 14 residues. The CDR3 nucleotides are TGTGCAAGTCGCGTAGCGGAGGGCCCGCATGGCTACACCTTC. Encoded protein: CASRVAEGPHGYTF.

This chain uses TRBV9 with TRBJ1-6, with a possible D match to TRBD1 (5 bases). The CDR3 has 16 residues. CDR1 and CDR2 from the germline V gene are SGDLS and YYNGEE. Trimming stripped 4 bases from V and 9 bases from J, with 20 bases between. Written as DNA, the CDR3 is TGTGCCAGCAGCTCCTCGGCCAGGGCGGGAGGTTCACCCCTCCACTTT. It yields the protein CASSSSARAGGSPLHF.

The V call is TRBV4-3, the J call TRBJ1-3; D remains ambiguous. CDR1 and CDR2 from the germline V gene are LGHNA and YSLEER. This CDR3 has 15 residues. Trimming took off 2 bases at V and 0 bases at J, with 8 bases between the two ends. The CDR3: CASSQLRGSGNTIYF. The CDR3 nucleotides are TGCGCCAGCAGCCAACTCCGGGGCTCTGGAAACACCATATATTTT.

This clone has a count of ten or more. The chain links TRBV30 to TRBJ1-2; 10 bases match TRBD1. The CDR3 length is 13 residues. V shed 5 bases and J 4 bases; nucleotides not matched to a gene: 4. CDR1 is GTSNPN, CDR2 SVGIG, per germline (reference sequence). The chain's CDR3 is CAWQGQGLYGYTF. The DNA for the CDR3 is TGTGCCTGGCAGGGACAGGGGCTCTATGGCTACACCTTC.

This clone came up a few times. The chain employs TRBV7-9 and TRBJ2-2; D is unclear. This CDR3 contains 15 residues. Germline CDR1 reads SEHNR; CDR2 reads FQNEAQ (reference sequence). Trimming removed 10 bases at V and 0 bases at J, with 15 bases between. The CDR3 DNA reads TGTGCCATCTCAACACCCAGTGCGAACACCGGGGAGCTGTTTTTT. It yields the protein CAISTPSANTGELFF. Full variable domain (outside the CDR3, taken from reference TRBV7-9 and TRBJ2-2): DTGVSQNPRHKITKRGQNVTFRCDPISEHNRLYWYRQTLGQGPEFLTYFQNEAQLEKSRLLSDRFSAERPKGSFSTLEIQRTEQGDSAMYLCAISTPSANTGELFFGEGSRLTVL.

The chain has TRBV4-2 and TRBJ1-2; 7 nucleotides match TRBD1. This CDR3 contains 15 residues. Germline V gene data show CDR1 as LGHNA and CDR2 as YNFKEQ. J was trimmed by 7 bases and V by 5 bases; bases with no gene match: 13. The DNA of the CDR3 is TGTGCCAGCAGCTCTAGGACAGGAGGGTTGGGTGGCTACACCTTC. Translation gives CASSSRTGGLGGYTF.

J is TRBJ2-7 and V is TRBV2; D unclear. The CDR3 consists of 14 residues. Germline V lookup: CDR1 SNHLY, CDR2 FYNNEI. Trimming pared 8 bases from V and 2 bases from J, leaving 16 bases between. CDR3: CASALRLTTYEQYF. CDR3 coding DNA: TGTGCCAGCGCCCTGAGACTTACGACCTACGAGCAGTACTTC.

The rearrangement uses TRBV5-5 and TRBJ1-1, with TRBD1 matching 7 bases. Germline CDR1 and CDR2: SGHKS and YYEKEE (reference sequence). Germline trimming cut 1 base from V and 4 bases from J; bases unmatched to any gene: 4. The CDR3 totals 14 residues. CDR3 sequence: CASSLRQGGTEAFF. CDR3 coding DNA: TGTGCCAGCAGCTTGCGTCAGGGGGGCACTGAAGCTTTCTTT.

This chain uses TRBV7-6 with TRBJ2-2; a weak D match, TRBD1 (5 bases). This CDR3 contains 19 residues. V was trimmed by 1 base and J by 7 bases, leaving 25 bases between them. Germline V CDR1 and CDR2: SGHVS, FNYEAQ. The CDR3 here is CASSLGPGLTSLTGGELFF. The CDR3 bases are TGTGCCAGCAGCTTAGGACCCGGCCTCACTTCGTTAACAGGCGGGGAGCTGTTTTTT.

The rearrangement joins TRBV11-3 to TRBJ2-7, with 11 positions matching TRBD2. There are 15 residues in the CDR3. The V gene end was trimmed by 4 bases and the J gene end by 3 bases; junction bases not matched to a gene: 5. CDR1 and CDR2 (germline): SGHNT, YENEEA. CDR3 residues: CASSSRTSGYYEQYF. As DNA, the CDR3 is TGTGCCAGCAGCTCGCGGACTAGCGGGTACTACGAGCAGTACTTC.

The V call is TRBV27, the J call TRBJ2-7; D might be TRBD2 (7 bases). The V gene's germline CDR1 is MNHEY and CDR2 SMNVEV (reference sequence). The length of the CDR3 is 12 residues. V was shortened by 3 bases and J by 6 bases, with 9 bases between the two germline ends. This CDR3 is CASSFRGGEQYF. In DNA form, the CDR3 reads TGTGCCAGCAGTTTTAGGGGGGGCGAGCAGTACTTC.

V is TRBV11-2 and J is TRBJ1-2, with 8 bases lining up with TRBD1. The CDR3 is made up of 16 amino acids. CDR1 is SGHAT and CDR2 is FQNNGV in the germline V gene. V lost 0 bases to trimming and J lost 8 bases; unmatched junction nucleotides: 11. Here the CDR3 DNA reads TGTGCCAGCAGCTTAGAGCCACAAGGACAGGGATTAGGCTACACCTTC. Its translation is CASSLEPQGQGLGYTF.

This clone was counted once. This rearrangement joins TRBV27 to TRBJ2-7; 16 bases agree with TRBD2. Germline CDR1 and CDR2: MNHEY and SMNVEV (reference sequence). V gave up 2 bases and J gave up 1 base; unmatched junction bases: 14. CDR3 length equals 21 residues. The CDR3 DNA reads as TGTGCCAGCAGTTTACGATCCCCGCCGGGACTAGCGGGGGGGAATTCCTACGAGCAGTACTTC. It is translated as CASSLRSPPGLAGGNSYEQYF.

A single count supports this clone. The chain links TRBV5-4 to TRBJ2-5, with 9 bases matching TRBD2. This CDR3 spans 15 amino acids. CDR1 SGHNT and CDR2 YYREEE come from the germline V gene (reference sequence). With 0 bases clipped from V and 4 bases from J, the junction kept 4 bases outside the gene matches. In nucleotides, the CDR3 is TGTGCCAGCAGCTTGGACGGCGGGGGGGCAGAGACCCAGTACTTC. Protein: CASSLDGGGAETQYF.

The chain uses TRBV7-2 and TRBJ2-5; 8 bases are a match to TRBD2. This CDR3 region has 14 residues. V trimming: 8 bases; J trimming: 3 bases; junction bases outside the gene matches: 8. CDR1 is SGHTA and CDR2 is FQGNSA in the germline V gene. The CDR3 DNA sequence: TGTGCCAGCCGGGGGGGCAGGTGGGAAGAGACCCAGTACTTC. As protein: CASRGGRWEETQYF.

This sequence joins TRBV28 and TRBJ1-5, with 10 bases lining up with TRBD1. Germline V gives CDR1 MDHEN, CDR2 SYDVKM. The CDR3 totals 16 residues. Trimming cost V 5 bases and J 4 bases; bases outside gene matches: 8. The CDR3 nucleotides read TGTGCCAGCAGTGGACAGGGGGTGGACTTGAATCAGCCCCAGCATTTT. It encodes CASSGQGVDLNQPQHF.

The chain is built from TRBV20-1 and TRBJ1-2, with 7 nucleotides matching TRBD1. The CDR3 loop spans 10 amino acids. The germline V gene has CDR1 DFQATT and CDR2 SNEGSKA (reference sequence). CDR3 loop: CSRGDYGYTF. The CDR3 nucleotides are TGCAGCAGGGGGGACTATGGCTACACCTTC.

The chain links TRBV28 to TRBJ2-5, with D perhaps TRBD2 (5 bases). The germline V gene encodes CDR1 MDHEN and CDR2 SYDVKM. CDR3 length: 14 amino acids. Trimming stripped 3 bases from V and 5 bases from J, with 13 bases between. This CDR3 is CASSLLGKPETQYF. CDR3 coding DNA: TGTGCCAGCAGTTTGCTCGGGAAGCCGGAGACCCAGTACTTC.

The chain recombines TRBV4-2 with TRBJ2-7; no reliable D call. The CDR3 runs 16 residues. Trimming stripped 1 base from V and 2 bases from J, with 15 bases between. Germline lookup yields CDR1 LGHNA and CDR2 YNFKEQ. For the CDR3, the DNA is TGTGCCAGCAGCCAAGCTGCTAGTACCTCGACCTACGAGCAGTACTTC. This encodes CASSQAASTSTYEQYF.

This chain joins TRBV6-5 and TRBJ1-1; weak D call: TRBD1 (6 bases). V lost 4 bases and J lost 1, with 13 bases in between. The CDR3 loop spans 15 amino acids. CDR1 and CDR2 (germline): MNHEY, SVGAGI. CDR3 region: CASSFLGTPNTEAFF. In DNA, the CDR3 is TGTGCCAGCAGTTTCCTCGGGACACCGAACACTGAAGCTTTCTTT.

The V call is TRBV5-1, the J call TRBJ2-6, with D perhaps matching TRBD1 (6 bases). Trimming cost V 4 bases and J 4 bases, with 18 bases left between them. The CDR3 runs 17 residues. Germline CDR1 and CDR2: SGHRS and YFSETQ. The CDR3 sequence is CASSPGTSSGGANVLTF. CDR3 nucleotides: TGCGCCAGCAGCCCCGGGACAAGCTCCGGAGGGGCCAACGTCCTGACTTTC.